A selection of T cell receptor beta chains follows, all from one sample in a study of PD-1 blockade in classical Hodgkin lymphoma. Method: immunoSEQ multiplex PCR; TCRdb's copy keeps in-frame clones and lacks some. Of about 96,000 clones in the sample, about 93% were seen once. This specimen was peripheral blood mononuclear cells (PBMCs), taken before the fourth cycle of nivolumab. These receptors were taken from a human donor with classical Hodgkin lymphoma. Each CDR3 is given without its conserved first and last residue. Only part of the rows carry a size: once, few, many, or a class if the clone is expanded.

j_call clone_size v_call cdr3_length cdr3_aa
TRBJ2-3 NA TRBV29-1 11 SVAQVSADTQY
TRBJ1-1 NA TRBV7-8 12 ASSLRPGDTEAF
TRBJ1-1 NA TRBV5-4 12 ASSQGLGYTEAF
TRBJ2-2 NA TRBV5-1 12 ASSPLLETGELF
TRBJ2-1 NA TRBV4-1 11 ASKPPSPGEQF
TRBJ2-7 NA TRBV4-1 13 ASSQERLAGYEQY
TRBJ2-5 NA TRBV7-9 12 ASSQDRYQETQY
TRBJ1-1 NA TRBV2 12 AKQGGTGDIEAF
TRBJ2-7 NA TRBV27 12 ASSLAGHSYEQY
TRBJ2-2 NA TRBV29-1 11 STIQEGVGELF
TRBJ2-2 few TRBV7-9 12 ASSAGLAIGELF
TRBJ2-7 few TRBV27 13 ASSSELAGIYEQY
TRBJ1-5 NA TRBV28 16 ASSLGFRTGTNNQPQH
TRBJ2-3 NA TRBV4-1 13 ASSRTSGRTDTQY
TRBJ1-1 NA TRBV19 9 AGRHGEETF
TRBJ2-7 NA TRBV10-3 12 AISDGTSLYEQY
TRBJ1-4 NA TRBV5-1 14 ASSRGQGLIDEKLF
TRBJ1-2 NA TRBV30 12 AWSRAGGNYGYT
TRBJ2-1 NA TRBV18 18 ASSPYGSMGRSRPYNEQF
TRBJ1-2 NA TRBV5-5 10 ASSLGTSVYT
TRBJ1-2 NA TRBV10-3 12 AISEAGGSYGYT
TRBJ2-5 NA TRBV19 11 ASSEGRQETQY
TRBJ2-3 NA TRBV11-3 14 ASSFRLAGRPDTQY
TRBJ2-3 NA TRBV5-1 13 ASSLGGRAVNTQY
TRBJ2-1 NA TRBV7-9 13 ASSLVERAMNEQF
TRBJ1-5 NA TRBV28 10 ASSLPNQPQH
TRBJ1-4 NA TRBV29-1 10 SVERGNEKLF
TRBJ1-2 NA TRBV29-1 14 SVGGRTLGRDYGYT
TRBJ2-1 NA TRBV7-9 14 ASSPSSGRKMNEQF
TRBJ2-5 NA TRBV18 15 ASSPSIRAKLQETQY
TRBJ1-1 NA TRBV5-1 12 ASSFLSGNTEAF
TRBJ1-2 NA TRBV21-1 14 APTGAQLTGEWGYT
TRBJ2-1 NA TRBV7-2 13 ASSLAGNSYNEQF
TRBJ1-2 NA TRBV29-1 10 SVDRGDYGYT
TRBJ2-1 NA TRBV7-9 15 ASSLPKRESSYNEQF
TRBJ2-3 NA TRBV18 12 ASSGPTSTDTQY
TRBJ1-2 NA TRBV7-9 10 ASSTDFHGYT
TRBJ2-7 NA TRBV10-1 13 ASSEWAGDTYEQY
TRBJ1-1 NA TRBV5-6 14 ASSLGGTGVNTEAF
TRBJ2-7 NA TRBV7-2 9 ASSSTYEQY
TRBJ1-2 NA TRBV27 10 ASSPGAGGYT
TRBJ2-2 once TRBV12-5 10 ASGGTPRELF
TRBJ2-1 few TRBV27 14 ASSAQGARGLDEQF
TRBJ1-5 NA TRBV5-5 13 ASSARYSPDQPQH
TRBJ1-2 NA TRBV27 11 ASSPPAGYGYT
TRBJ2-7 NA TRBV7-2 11 ASSGKNAYEQY
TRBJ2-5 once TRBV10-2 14 ASSESGEVRRETQY
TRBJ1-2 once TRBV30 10 AWRGPNYGYT
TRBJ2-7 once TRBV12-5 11 ASGFAAYGEQY
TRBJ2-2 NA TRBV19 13 ASSISGLSTGELF
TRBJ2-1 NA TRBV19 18 ASSILGWGLGRASYNEQF
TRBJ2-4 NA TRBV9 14 ASSVEISGGPGIQY
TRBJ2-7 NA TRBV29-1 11 SVASSRVVEQY
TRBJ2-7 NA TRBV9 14 ASSVFSGQGAHEQY
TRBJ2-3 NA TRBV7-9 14 ASSLPSTGSTDTQY